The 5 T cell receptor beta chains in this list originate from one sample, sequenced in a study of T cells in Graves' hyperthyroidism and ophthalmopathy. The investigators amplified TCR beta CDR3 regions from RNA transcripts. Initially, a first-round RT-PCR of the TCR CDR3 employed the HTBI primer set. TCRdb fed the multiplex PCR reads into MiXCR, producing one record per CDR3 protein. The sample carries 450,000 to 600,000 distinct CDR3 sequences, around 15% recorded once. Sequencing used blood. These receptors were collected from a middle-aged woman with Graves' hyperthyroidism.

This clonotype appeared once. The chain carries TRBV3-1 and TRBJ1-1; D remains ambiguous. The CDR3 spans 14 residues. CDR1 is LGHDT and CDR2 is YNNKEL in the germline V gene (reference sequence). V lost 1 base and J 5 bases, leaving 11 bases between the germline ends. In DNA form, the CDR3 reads TGTGCCAGCAGCCAAGTTTTGGGGAGGACTGAAGCTTTCTTT. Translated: CASSQVLGRTEAFF.

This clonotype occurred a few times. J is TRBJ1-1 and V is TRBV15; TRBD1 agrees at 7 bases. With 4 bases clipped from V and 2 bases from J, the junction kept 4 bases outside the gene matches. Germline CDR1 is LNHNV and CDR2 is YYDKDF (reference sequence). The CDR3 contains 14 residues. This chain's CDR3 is CATSIRQGNTEAFF. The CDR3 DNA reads TGTGCCACCAGCATACGACAGGGAAACACTGAAGCTTTCTTT.

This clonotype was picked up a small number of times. Written as DNA, the CDR3 is TGCAGTTCCTTTTTGCGGGAGACCTACAATGAGCAGTTCTTC. Translation gives CSSFLRETYNEQFF. The gene calls are TRBV20-1 and TRBJ2-1, with 7 bases matching TRBD2. The J segment lost 2 bases and the V segment lost 8 bases, leaving 9 bases of the junction unmatched. Germline V gene data show CDR1 as DFQATT and CDR2 as SNEGSKA (reference sequence). CDR3 length equals 14 residues.

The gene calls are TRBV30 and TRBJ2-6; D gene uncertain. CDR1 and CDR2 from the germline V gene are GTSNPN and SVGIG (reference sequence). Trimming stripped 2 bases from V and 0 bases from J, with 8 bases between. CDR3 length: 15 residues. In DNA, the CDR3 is TGTGCCTGGAGTCTCCGGAGCTCTGGGGCCAACGTCCTGACTTTC. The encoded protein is CAWSLRSSGANVLTF.

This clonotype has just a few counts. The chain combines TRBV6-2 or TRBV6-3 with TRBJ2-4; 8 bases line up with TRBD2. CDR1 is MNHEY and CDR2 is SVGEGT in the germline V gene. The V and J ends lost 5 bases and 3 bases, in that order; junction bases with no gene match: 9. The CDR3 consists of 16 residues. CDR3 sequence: CASSGQHSGGKNIQYF. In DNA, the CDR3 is TGTGCCAGCAGTGGACAGCACAGCGGGGGCAAAAACATTCAGTACTTC.